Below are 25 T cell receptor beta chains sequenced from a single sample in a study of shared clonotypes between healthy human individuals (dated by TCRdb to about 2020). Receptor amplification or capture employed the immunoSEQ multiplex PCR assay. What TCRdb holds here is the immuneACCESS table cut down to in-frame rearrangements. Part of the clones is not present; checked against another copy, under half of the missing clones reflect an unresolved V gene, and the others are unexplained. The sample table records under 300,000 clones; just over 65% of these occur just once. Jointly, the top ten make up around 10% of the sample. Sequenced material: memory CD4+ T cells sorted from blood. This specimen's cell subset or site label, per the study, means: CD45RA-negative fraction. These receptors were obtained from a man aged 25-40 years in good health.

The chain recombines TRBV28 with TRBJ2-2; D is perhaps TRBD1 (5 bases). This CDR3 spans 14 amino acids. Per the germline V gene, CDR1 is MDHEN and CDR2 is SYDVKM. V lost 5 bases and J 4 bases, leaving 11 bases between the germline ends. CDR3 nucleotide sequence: TGTGCCAGCAGTACATACAGGTTCACCGGGGAGCTGTTTTTT. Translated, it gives CASSTYRFTGELFF.

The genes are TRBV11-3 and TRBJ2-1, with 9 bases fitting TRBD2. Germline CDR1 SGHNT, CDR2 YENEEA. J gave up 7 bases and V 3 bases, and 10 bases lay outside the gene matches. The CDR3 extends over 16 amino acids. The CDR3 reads CASSFTHRTSENEQFF. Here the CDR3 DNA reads TGTGCCAGCAGCTTCACGCATAGGACTAGCGAGAATGAGCAGTTCTTC.

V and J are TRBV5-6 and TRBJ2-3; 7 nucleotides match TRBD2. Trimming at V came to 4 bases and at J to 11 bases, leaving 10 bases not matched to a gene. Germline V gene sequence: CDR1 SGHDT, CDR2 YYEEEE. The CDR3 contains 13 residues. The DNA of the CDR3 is TGTGCCAGCAGCCCGGAGCGGGGTGGGTGGCAGTATTTT. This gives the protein CASSPERGGWQYF.

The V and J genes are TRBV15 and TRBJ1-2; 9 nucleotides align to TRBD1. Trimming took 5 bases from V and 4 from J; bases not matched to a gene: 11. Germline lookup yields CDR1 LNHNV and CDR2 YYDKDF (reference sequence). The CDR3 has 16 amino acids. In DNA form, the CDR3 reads TGTGCCACCAGCCGGGACAGGGCCATCTTAGCCTATGGCTACACCTTC. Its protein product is CATSRDRAILAYGYTF.

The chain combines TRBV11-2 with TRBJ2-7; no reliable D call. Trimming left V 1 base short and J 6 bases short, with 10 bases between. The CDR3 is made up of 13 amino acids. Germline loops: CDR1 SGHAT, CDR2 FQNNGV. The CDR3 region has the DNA TGTGCCAGCAGCTTAGCGCACCACGGCGAGCAGTACTTC. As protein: CASSLAHHGEQYF.

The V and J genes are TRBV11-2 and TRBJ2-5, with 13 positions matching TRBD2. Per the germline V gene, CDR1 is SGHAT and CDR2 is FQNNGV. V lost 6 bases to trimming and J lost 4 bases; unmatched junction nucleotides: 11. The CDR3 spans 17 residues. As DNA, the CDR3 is TGTGCCAGCAGGGGGTTACGGACTAGCGGGAGAGGAGAGACCCAGTACTTC. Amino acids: CASRGLRTSGRGETQYF.

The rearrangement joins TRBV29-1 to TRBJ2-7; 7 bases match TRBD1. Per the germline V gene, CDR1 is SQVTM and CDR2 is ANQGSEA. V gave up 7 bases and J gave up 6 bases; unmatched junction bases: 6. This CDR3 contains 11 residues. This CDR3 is CSALDRVEQYF. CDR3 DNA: TGCAGCGCTCTTGACAGGGTCGAGCAGTACTTC.

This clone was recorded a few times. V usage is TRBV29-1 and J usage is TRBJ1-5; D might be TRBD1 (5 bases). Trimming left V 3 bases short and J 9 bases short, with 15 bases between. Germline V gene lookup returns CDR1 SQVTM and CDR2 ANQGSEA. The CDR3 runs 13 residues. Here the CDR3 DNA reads TGCAGCGTTGAGGACACCCCCCAAGCGCCCCAGCATTTT. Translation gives CSVEDTPQAPQHF.

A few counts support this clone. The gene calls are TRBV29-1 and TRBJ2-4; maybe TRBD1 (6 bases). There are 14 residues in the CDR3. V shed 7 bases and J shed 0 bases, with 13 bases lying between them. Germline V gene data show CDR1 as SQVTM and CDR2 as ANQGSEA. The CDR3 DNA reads TGCAGCGCCCGACAGGCCCTAGCCAAAAACATTCAGTACTTC. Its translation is CSARQALAKNIQYF.

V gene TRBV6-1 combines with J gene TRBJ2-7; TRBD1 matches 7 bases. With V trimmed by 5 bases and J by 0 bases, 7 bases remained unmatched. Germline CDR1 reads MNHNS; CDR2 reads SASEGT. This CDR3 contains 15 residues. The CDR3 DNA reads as TGTGCCAGCAGTCTCCAGACAGGGAGCTCCTACGAGCAGTACTTC. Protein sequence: CASSLQTGSSYEQYF.

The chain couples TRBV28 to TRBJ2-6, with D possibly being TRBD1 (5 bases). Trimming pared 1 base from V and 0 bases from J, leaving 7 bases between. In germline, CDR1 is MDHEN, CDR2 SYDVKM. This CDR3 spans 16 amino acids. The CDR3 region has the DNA TGTGCCAGCAGTTTATTAGGGGTCTCTGGGGCCAACGTCCTGACTTTC. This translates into CASSLLGVSGANVLTF. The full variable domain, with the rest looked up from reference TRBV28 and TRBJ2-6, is DVKVTQSSRYLVKRTGEKVFLECVQDMDHENMFWYRQDPGLGLRLIYFSYDVKMKEKGDIPEGYSVSREKKERFSLILESASTNQTSMYLCASSLLGVSGANVLTFGAGSRLTVL.

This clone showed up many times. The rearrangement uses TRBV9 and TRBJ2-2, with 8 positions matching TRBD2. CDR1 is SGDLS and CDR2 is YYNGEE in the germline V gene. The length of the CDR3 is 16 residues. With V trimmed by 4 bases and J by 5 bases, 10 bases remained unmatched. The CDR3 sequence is CASSPHVAGGTGELFF. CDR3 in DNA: TGTGCCAGCAGCCCCCATGTGGCGGGAGGAACCGGGGAGCTGTTTTTT.

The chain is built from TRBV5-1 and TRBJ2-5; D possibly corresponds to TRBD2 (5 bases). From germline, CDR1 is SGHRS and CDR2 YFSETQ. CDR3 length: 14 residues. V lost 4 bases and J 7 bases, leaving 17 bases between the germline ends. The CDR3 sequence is CASSREGHSGTQYF. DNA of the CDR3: TGCGCCAGCAGCCGCGAGGGCCATAGTGGGACCCAGTACTTC.

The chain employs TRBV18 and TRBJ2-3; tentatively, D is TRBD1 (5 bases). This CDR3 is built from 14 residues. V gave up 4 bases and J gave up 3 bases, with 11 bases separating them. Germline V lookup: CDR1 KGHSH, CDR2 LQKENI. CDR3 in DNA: TGTGCCAGCTCACGGGGCTTAGGAACAGATACGCAGTATTTT. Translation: CASSRGLGTDTQYF.

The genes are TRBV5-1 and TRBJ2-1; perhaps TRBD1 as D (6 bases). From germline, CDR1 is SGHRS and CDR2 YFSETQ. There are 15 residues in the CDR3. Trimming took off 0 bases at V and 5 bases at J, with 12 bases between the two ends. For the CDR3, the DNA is TGCGCCAGCAGCTTGGCCACAGGGCTCCACAATGAGCAGTTCTTC. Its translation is CASSLATGLHNEQFF.

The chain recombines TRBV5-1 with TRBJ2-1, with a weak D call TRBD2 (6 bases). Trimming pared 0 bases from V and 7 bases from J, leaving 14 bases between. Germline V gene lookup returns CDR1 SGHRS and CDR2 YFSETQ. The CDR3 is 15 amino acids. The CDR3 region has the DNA TGCGCCAGCAGCTTGGCGGGAGCCCCGGGAAATGAGCAGTTCTTC. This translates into CASSLAGAPGNEQFF. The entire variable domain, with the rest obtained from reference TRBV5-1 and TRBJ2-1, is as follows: KAGVTQTPRYLIKTRGQQVTLSCSPISGHRSVSWYQQTPGQGLQFLFEYFSETQRNKGNFPGRFSGRQFSNSRSEMNVSTLELGDSALYLCASSLAGAPGNEQFFGPGTRLTVL.

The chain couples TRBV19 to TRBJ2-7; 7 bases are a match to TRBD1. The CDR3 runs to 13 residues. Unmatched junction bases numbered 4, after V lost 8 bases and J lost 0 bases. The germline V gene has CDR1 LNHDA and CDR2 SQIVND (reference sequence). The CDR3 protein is CASSGGYSYEQYF. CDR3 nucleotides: TGTGCCAGTTCAGGGGGTTACTCCTACGAGCAGTACTTC.

CDR3 DNA: TGTGCCAGCAGTGGACTAGCGGGATTTAGCCCATCCTACGAGCAGTACTTC. Translated: CASSGLAGFSPSYEQYF. This sequence joins TRBV6-1 and TRBJ2-7; TRBD2 aligns across 11 bases. Trimming at V came to 4 bases and at J to 1 base, leaving 9 bases not matched to a gene. The CDR3 sequence is 17 residues long. CDR1 MNHNS and CDR2 SASEGT come from the germline V gene.

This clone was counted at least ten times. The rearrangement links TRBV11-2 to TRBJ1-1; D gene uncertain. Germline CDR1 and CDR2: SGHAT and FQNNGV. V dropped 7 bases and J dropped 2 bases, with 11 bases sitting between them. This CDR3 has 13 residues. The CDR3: CASTPPRNTEAFF. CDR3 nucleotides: TGTGCCAGCACCCCTCCTCGAAACACTGAAGCTTTCTTT.

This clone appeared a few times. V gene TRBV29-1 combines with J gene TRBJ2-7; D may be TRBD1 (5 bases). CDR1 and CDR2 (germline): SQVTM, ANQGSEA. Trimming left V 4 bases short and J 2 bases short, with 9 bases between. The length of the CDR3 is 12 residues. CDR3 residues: CSVGLDTYEQYF. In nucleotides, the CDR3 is TGCAGCGTTGGTCTGGACACCTACGAGCAGTACTTC.

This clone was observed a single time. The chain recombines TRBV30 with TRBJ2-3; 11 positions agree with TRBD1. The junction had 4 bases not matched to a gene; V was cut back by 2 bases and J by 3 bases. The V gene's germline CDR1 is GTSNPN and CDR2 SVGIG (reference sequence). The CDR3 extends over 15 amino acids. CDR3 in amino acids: CAWSRDRGWTDTQYF. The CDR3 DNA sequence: TGTGCCTGGAGTAGGGACAGGGGGTGGACAGATACGCAGTATTTT.

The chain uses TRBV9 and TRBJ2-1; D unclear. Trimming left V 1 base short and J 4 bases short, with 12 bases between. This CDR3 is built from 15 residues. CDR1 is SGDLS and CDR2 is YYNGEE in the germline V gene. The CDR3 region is CASSVNPQGYNEQFF. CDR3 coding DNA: TGTGCCAGCAGCGTAAACCCGCAAGGGTACAATGAGCAGTTCTTC.

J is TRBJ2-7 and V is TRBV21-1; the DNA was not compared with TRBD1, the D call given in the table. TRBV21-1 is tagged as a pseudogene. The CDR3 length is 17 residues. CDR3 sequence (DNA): TGTGCCAGCAGCAAAGCCTTCGACAGGAGAACTGGATACGAGCAGTACTTC. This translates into CASSKAFDRRTGYEQYF.

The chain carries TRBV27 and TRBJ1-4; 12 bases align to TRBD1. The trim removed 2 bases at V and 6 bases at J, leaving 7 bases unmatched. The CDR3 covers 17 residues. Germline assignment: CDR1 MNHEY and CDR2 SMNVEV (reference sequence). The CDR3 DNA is TGTGCCAGCAGTTTAGTGGGACAGGGGGCTCGGCATGAAAAACTGTTTTTT. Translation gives CASSLVGQGARHEKLFF.

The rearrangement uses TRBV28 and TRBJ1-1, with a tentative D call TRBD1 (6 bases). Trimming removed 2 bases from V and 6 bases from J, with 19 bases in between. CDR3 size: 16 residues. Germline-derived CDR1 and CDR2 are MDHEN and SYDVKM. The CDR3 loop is CASSLGGGAGMSEAFF. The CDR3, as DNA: TGTGCCAGCAGTTTAGGGGGCGGGGCAGGAATGTCTGAAGCTTTCTTT.